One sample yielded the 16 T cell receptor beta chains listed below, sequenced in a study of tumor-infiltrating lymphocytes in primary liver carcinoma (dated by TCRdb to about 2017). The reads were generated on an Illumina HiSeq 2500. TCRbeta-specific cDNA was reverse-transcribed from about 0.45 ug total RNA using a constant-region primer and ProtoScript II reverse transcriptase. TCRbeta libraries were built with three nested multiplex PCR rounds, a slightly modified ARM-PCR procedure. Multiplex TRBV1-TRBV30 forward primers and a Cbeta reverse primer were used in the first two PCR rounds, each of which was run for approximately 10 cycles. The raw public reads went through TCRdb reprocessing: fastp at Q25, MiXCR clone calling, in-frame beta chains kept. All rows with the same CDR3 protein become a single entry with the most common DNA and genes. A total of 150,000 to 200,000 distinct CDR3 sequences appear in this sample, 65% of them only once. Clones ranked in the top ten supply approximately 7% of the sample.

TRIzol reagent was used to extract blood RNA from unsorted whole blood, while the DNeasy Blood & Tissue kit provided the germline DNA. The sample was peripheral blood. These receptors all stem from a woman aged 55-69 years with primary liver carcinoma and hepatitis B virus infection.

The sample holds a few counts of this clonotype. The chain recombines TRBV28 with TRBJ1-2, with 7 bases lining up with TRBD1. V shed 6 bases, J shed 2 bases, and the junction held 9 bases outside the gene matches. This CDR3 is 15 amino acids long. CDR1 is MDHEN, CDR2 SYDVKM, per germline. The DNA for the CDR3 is TGTGCCAGCAGGCGACCGGGACAGAAAAACTATGGCTACACCTTC. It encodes CASRRPGQKNYGYTF.

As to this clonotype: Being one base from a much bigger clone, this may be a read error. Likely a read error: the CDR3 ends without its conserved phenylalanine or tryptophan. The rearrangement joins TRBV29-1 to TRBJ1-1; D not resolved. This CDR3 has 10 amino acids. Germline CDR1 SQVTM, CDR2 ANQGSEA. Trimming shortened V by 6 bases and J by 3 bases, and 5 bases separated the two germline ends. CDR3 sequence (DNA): TGCAGCGTGTATTACACTGAAGCTTTCCTT. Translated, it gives CSVYYTEAFL.

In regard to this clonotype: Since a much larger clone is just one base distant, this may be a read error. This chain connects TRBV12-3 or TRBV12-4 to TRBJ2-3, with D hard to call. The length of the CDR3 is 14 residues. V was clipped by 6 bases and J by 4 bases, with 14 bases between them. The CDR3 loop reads CASSPNNWADTQYF. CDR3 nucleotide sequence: TGTGCCAGCAGCCCGAATAACTGGGCAGATACGCAGTATTTT.

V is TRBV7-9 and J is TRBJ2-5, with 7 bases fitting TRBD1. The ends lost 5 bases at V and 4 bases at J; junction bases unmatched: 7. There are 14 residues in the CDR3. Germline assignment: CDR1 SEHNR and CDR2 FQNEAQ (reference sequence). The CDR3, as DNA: TGTGCCAGCAGCCGAGGAAGGGGGCCAGAGACCCAGTACTTC. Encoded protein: CASSRGRGPETQYF. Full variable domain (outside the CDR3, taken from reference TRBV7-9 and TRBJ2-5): DTGVSQNPRHKITKRGQNVTFRCDPISEHNRLYWYRQTLGQGPEFLTYFQNEAQLEKSRLLSDRFSAERPKGSFSTLEIQRTEQGDSAMYLCASSRGRGPETQYFGPGTRLLVL.

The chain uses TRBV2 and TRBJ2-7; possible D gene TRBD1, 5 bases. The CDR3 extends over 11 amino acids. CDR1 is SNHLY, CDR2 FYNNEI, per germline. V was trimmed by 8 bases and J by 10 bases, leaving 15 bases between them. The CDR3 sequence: CASGQGLEQYF. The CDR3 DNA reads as TGTGCCAGCGGCCAGGGTCTTGAACAGTACTTC.

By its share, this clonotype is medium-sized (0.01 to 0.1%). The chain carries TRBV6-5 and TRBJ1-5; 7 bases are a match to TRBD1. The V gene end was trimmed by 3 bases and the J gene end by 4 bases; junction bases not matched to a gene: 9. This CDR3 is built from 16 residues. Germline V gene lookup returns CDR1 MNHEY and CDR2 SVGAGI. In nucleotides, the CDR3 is TGTGCCAGCAGTTATCGGGACAGTATTCGTAATCAGCCCCAGCATTTT. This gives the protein CASSYRDSIRNQPQHF.

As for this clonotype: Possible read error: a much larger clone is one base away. The CDR3 is CASRLTGGNEQFF. As DNA, the CDR3 is TGTGCCAGCAGGTTGACAGGGGGCAATGAGCAGTTCTTC. The chain couples TRBV6-5 to TRBJ2-1; 9 positions agree with TRBD1. Trimming cost V 6 bases and J 6 bases; bases outside gene matches: 3. The CDR3 runs to 13 residues. In germline, CDR1 is MNHEY, CDR2 SVGAGI.

The CDR3 region is CASSYSRVNTEAFF. CDR3 coding DNA: TGTGCCAGCAGTTACTCGAGGGTGAACACTGAAGCTTTCTTT. The V and J genes are TRBV6-5 and TRBJ1-1, with no clear D. From germline, CDR1 is MNHEY and CDR2 SVGAGI. V lost 0 bases, J lost 0 bases, and 5 bases lay in between. This CDR3 region has 14 residues.

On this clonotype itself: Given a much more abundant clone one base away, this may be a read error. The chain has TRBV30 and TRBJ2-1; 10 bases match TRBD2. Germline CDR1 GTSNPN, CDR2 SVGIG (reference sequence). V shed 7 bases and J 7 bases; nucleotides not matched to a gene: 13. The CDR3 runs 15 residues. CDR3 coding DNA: TGTGCCTATTCCCAACTAGCGGGACATGTTAATGAGCAGTTCTTC. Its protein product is CAYSQLAGHVNEQFF.

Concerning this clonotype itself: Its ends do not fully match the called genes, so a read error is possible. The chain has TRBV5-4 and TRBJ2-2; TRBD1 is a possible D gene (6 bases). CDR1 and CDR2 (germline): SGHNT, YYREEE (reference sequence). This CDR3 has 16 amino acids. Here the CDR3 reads CVSSLVGARGTRELFF. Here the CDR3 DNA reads TGTGTCAGCAGCTTGGTGGGGGCACGGGGCACCAGGGAGCTGTTTTTT.

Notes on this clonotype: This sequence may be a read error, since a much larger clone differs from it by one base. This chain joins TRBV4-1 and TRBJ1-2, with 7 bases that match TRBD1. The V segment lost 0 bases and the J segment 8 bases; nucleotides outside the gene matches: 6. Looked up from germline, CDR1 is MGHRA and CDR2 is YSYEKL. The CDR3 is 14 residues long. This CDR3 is CASSQEEGARGYTF. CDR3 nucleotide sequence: TGCGCCAGCAGCCAAGAAGAGGGGGCGCGAGGCTACACCTTC.

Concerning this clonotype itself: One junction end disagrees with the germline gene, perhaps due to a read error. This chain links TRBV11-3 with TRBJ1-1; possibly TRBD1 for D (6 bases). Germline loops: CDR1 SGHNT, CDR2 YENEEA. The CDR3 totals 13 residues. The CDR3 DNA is TGTGCCAGCAGCCTCACTAGGGGGACTGAATCTTTCTTT. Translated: CASSLTRGTESFF. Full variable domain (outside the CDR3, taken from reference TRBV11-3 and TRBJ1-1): EAGVVQSPRYKIIEKKQPVAFWCNPISGHNTLYWYLQNLGQGPELLIRYENEEAVDDSQLPKDRFSAERLKGVDSTLKIQPAELGDSAVYLCASSLTRGTESFFGQGTRLTVV.

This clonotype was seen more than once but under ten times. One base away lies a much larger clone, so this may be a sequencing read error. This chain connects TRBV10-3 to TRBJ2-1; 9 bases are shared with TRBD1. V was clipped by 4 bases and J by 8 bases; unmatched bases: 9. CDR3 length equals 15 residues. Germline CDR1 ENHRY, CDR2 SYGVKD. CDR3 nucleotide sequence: TGTGCCATCAGTGGGTGGGGACAGGGATACGATGAGCAGTTCTTC. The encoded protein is CAISGWGQGYDEQFF.

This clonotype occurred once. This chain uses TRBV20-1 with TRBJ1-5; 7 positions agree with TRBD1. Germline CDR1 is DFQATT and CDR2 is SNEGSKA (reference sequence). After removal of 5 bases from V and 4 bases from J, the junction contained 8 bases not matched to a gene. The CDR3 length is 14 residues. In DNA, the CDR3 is TGCAGTGCTGTACAGGGGAGCGGGAATCAGCCCCAGCATTTT. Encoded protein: CSAVQGSGNQPQHF.

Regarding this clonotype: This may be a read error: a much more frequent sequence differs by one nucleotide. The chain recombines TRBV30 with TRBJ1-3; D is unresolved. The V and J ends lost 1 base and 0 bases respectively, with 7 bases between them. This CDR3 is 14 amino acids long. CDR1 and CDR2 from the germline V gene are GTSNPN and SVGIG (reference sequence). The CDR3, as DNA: TGTGCCTGGAGTGCGGGTGGCTCTGGAAACACCATATATTTT. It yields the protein CAWSAGGSGNTIYF.

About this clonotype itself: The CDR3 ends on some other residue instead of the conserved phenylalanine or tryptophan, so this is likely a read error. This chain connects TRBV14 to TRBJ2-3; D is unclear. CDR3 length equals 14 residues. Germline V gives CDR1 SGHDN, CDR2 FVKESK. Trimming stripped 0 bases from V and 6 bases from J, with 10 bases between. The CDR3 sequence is CASSQDVGTDTQYL. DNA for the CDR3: TGTGCCAGCAGCCAAGATGTCGGAACTGATACGCAGTATTTA.